One sample yielded the 19 T cell receptor beta chains listed below, sequenced in a study of T cell repertoires in cytomegalovirus infection. TCRdb used MiXCR to reprocess the reads, holding one entry per CDR3 protein. Of about 740,000 distinct CDR3 sequences listed, less than 40% were seen once; the top ten hold around 2.8%. Input material: PBMCs. The receptors here all came from a human donor in good health (CMV status not recorded). Some clones in this sample may be carry-over from other donors' samples.

V and J are TRBV2 and TRBJ1-2; TRBD1 might be the D (5 bases). V lost 6 bases, J lost 3 bases, and 14 bases lay in between. This CDR3 contains 14 residues. CDR1 and CDR2 (germline): SNHLY, FYNNEI. The CDR3, as DNA: TGTGCCAGCAGACTGACGAAAGGGGACTATGGCTACACCTTC. The encoded protein is CASRLTKGDYGYTF.

The rearrangement uses TRBV20-1 and TRBJ2-1; 12 bases are a match to TRBD2. The CDR3 spans 13 residues. The germline V gene has CDR1 DFQATT and CDR2 SNEGSKA (reference sequence). CDR3 DNA sequence: TGCAGCCCTGGACTAGCGGGGCTCAATGAGCAGTTCTTC. As protein: CSPGLAGLNEQFF.

V is TRBV12-3 or TRBV12-4 and J is TRBJ2-1; D is unresolved. V was clipped by 7 bases and J by 8 bases, with 9 bases between them. This CDR3 is 11 amino acids long. Here the CDR3 reads CASTPAHEQFF. The CDR3 DNA reads as TGTGCCAGCACCCCTGCCCATGAGCAGTTCTTC.

The chain joins TRBV4-2 to TRBJ2-2; possible D gene TRBD2, 5 bases. Germline values: CDR1 LGHNA, CDR2 YNFKEQ. The CDR3 runs 15 residues. V was cut by 5 bases and J by 7 bases, with 17 bases left in between. The CDR3 region has the DNA TGTGCCAGCAGCTCCCAACCTACCGGGATCGGGGAGCTGTTTTTT. Translation: CASSSQPTGIGELFF.

Ten or more counts support this clonotype. The chain links TRBV7-2 to TRBJ2-1, with TRBD1 matching 7 bases. Trimming removed 5 bases from V and 7 bases from J; junction bases left unmatched: 8. This CDR3 has 14 residues. CDR1 SGHTA and CDR2 FQGNSA come from the germline V gene. The DNA of the CDR3 is TGTGCCAGCAGCCCCCGGACAGGACTTAATGAGCAGTTCTTC. It is translated as CASSPRTGLNEQFF.

This clonotype was recorded at least ten times. V usage is TRBV7-2 and J usage is TRBJ1-5; tentatively, D is TRBD1 (5 bases). The CDR3 runs 14 residues. CDR1 is SGHTA, CDR2 FQGNSA, per germline. Trimming pared 6 bases from V and 7 bases from J, leaving 16 bases between. The DNA for the CDR3 is TGTGCCAGCAGACCACCGGGGGTCTACCAGCCCCAGCATTTT. Amino acid sequence: CASRPPGVYQPQHF.

Only one count was recorded for this clonotype. V is TRBV6-5 and J is TRBJ1-3; TRBD1 matches 7 bases. V lost 6 bases, J lost 0 bases, and 17 bases stayed unmatched. Germline loops: CDR1 MNHEY, CDR2 SVGAGI. This CDR3 region has 19 residues. The DNA of the CDR3 is TGTGCCAGCAGGAGAACAAAGACAGGGATTGGGATCTCTGGAAACACCATATATTTT. Translation gives CASRRTKTGIGISGNTIYF.

V and J are TRBV5-1 and TRBJ2-7; 7 bases match TRBD1. The CDR3 consists of 14 residues. J lost 2 bases, V lost 6 bases, and 8 bases had no gene match. Germline V lookup: CDR1 SGHRS, CDR2 YFSETQ. CDR3 loop: CASTPGTVTYEQYF. CDR3 bases: TGCGCCAGCACCCCGGGGACAGTGACCTACGAGCAGTACTTC. The full variable domain, in which reference TRBV5-1 and TRBJ2-7 provide the parts outside the CDR3, is KAGVTQTPRYLIKTRGQQVTLSCSPISGHRSVSWYQQTPGQGLQFLFEYFSETQRNKGNFPGRFSGRQFSNSRSEMNVSTLELGDSALYLCASTPGTVTYEQYFGPGTRLTVT.

The chain uses TRBV6-5 and TRBJ1-1; D might be TRBD1 (5 bases). The CDR3 consists of 12 residues. Germline V gives CDR1 MNHEY, CDR2 SVGAGI. V lost 9 bases and J lost 4, with 12 bases in between. CDR3 DNA: TGTGCCAGTCACAGGCCAGGCACTGAAGCTTTCTTT. Translated, it gives CASHRPGTEAFF.

The chain joins TRBV6-1 to TRBJ1-1; no clear D gene. V lost 3 bases, J lost 6 bases, and 5 bases lay in between. CDR3 length: 11 residues. Germline V gene sequence: CDR1 MNHNS, CDR2 SASEGT. The CDR3 loop is CASSDRPEAFF. CDR3 nucleotide sequence: TGTGCCAGCAGTGACCGCCCTGAAGCTTTCTTT.

This chain joins TRBV7-4 and TRBJ2-6, with D maybe TRBD1 (6 bases). From germline, CDR1 is SGHVT and CDR2 SQSDAQ. The CDR3 loop spans 17 amino acids. Trimming shortened V by 4 bases and J by 0 bases, and 13 bases separated the two germline ends. CDR3 amino acids: CASSYGQLSSGANVLTF. The CDR3, as DNA: TGTGCCAGCAGCTACGGACAGCTAAGCTCTGGGGCCAACGTCCTGACTTTC.

There are a few counts of this clonotype. V is TRBV7-9 and J is TRBJ1-2, with D possibly TRBD1 on 5 matching bases. The CDR3 spans 16 residues. Trimming pared 0 bases from V and 4 bases from J, leaving 15 bases between. CDR1 is SEHNR and CDR2 is FQNEAQ in the germline V gene (reference sequence). The CDR3 DNA follows: TGTGCCAGCAGCTTAGCCAGGGACCGCCTCCCCTATGGCTACACCTTC. This translates into CASSLARDRLPYGYTF.

This chain links TRBV4-2 with TRBJ2-1; 9 bases line up with TRBD2. Germline CDR1 LGHNA, CDR2 YNFKEQ. V gave up 1 base and J gave up 3 bases; unmatched junction bases: 4. This CDR3 spans 16 amino acids. In DNA form, the CDR3 reads TGTGCCAGCAGCCAAGCCGGTAGCGGGGGCTACAATGAGCAGTTCTTC. This translates into CASSQAGSGGYNEQFF.

The chain combines TRBV7-6 with TRBJ2-6; perhaps D is TRBD1 or TRBD2 (5 bases each). This CDR3 comprises 15 residues. With 6 bases removed from V and 2 bases from J, the gap between germline ends came to 11 bases. Germline-derived CDR1 and CDR2 are SGHVS and FNYEAQ. The CDR3 spells CASSTGTAGANVLTF. In nucleotides, the CDR3 is TGTGCCAGCAGTACCGGGACGGCTGGGGCCAACGTCCTGACTTTC.

This clonotype was counted only a few times. The chain has TRBV7-2 and TRBJ2-1; 10 bases line up with TRBD2. Germline lookup yields CDR1 SGHTA and CDR2 FQGNSA. V gave up 0 bases and J gave up 8 bases; unmatched junction bases: 7. The CDR3 contains 16 residues. The CDR3: CASSLALASGRYEQFF. The CDR3 coding sequence is TGTGCCAGCAGCTTAGCGTTGGCTAGCGGGAGATATGAGCAGTTCTTC.

This chain links TRBV19 with TRBJ2-2; 9 bases match TRBD1. CDR3 length equals 17 residues. With V trimmed by 3 bases and J by 0 bases, 5 bases remained unmatched. Germline V gene data show CDR1 as LNHDA and CDR2 as SQIVND (reference sequence). The CDR3 region has the DNA TGTGCCAGTAGTATCCCACAGGGGGCTACGAACACCGGGGAGCTGTTTTTT. It codes for CASSIPQGATNTGELFF.

The J gene is TRBJ2-7, the V gene TRBV5-1; 7 positions match TRBD2. CDR1 is SGHRS, CDR2 YFSETQ, per germline. This CDR3 spans 15 amino acids. V lost 4 bases, J lost 5 bases, and 12 bases stayed unmatched. The CDR3 DNA sequence: TGCGCCAGCAGCCCAACGTATACCCGGGGGGACGAGCAGTACTTC. Its translation: CASSPTYTRGDEQYF.

The rearrangement links TRBV7-9 to TRBJ2-1; 7 bases line up with TRBD1. Trimming at V came to 8 bases and at J to 7 bases, leaving 8 bases not matched to a gene. CDR1 is SEHNR, CDR2 FQNEAQ, per germline (reference sequence). The CDR3 extends over 13 amino acids. The CDR3 DNA reads TGTGCCAGCTCTGGGACAGTGAAAAATGAGCAGTTCTTC. It codes for CASSGTVKNEQFF. The whole variable domain, filled in from reference TRBV7-9 and TRBJ2-1, reads DTGVSQNPRHKITKRGQNVTFRCDPISEHNRLYWYRQTLGQGPEFLTYFQNEAQLEKSRLLSDRFSAERPKGSFSTLEIQRTEQGDSAMYLCASSGTVKNEQFFGPGTRLTVL.

The V gene is TRBV6-1, the J gene TRBJ2-3; D possibly matches TRBD1 or TRBD2 (6 bases each). The CDR3 totals 17 residues. Germline V gene sequence: CDR1 MNHNS, CDR2 SASEGT. V shed 1 base and J shed 1 base, with 15 bases lying between them. DNA for the CDR3: TGTGCCAGCAGTGAAGTACTGTCGGGGGCGGGCACAGATACGCAGTATTTT. As protein: CASSEVLSGAGTDTQYF.